This T cell receptor beta chain was retrieved from a study of blood T cell repertoires in COVID-19. Study context: The United States, Italy and Spain provided the acute and convalescent COVID-19 samples.

Remarks on this clone: A junction end diverges from the germline sequence, so it may reflect a read error.

Participant-reported clinical history was the basis for cohort assignment. The recovered donors of Cohort 3 showed two negative PCRs, clearance, or symptom resolution. Germline lookup yields CDR1 KGHSH and CDR2 LQKENI. The CDR3 sequence is 8 residues long. Study processing details: Estimates of nucleated cell counts were drawn from the amplification of reference gene primers. Method: immunoSEQ multiplex PCR; TCRdb's copy keeps in-frame clones and lacks some. From that table come the V and J calls and clone size; the DNA was used to work out D and trimming. The repertoire has hundreds of thousands of clones, about 91% of them found once; the top ten carry just under 9%.

This TCR derives from a young woman who had recovered from COVID-19. V is TRBV18 and J is TRBJ1-1, with D hard to call. Sequencing input: PBMCs or T cells enriched from blood (not recorded which). CDR3: CASSPHGF. CDR3 sequence (DNA): TGTGCCAGCTCACCTCACGGTTTC.